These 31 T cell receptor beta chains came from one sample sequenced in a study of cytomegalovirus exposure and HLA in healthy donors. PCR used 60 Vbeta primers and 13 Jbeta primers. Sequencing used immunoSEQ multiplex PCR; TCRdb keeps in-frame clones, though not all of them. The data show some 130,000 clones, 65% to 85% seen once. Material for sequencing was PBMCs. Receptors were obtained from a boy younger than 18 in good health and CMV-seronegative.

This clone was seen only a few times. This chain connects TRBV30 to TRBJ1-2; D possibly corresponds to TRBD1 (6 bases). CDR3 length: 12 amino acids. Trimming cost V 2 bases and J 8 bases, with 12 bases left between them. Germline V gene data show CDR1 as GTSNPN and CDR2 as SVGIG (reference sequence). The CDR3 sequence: CAWSPHRVGYTF. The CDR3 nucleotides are TGTGCCTGGAGTCCTCACAGGGTAGGCTACACCTTC.

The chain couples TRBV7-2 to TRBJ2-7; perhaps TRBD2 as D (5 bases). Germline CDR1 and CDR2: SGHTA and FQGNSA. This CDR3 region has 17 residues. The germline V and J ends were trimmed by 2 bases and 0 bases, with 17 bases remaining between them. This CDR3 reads CASSLQASSFSSYEQYF. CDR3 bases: TGTGCCAGCAGCTTACAGGCTAGCAGTTTTAGCTCCTACGAGCAGTACTTC.

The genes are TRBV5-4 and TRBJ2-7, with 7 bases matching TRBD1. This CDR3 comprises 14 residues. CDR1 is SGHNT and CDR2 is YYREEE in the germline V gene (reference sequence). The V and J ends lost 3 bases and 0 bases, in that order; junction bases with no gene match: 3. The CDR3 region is CASSSQGSSYEQYF. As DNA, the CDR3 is TGTGCCAGCAGCTCACAGGGGAGCTCCTACGAGCAGTACTTC.

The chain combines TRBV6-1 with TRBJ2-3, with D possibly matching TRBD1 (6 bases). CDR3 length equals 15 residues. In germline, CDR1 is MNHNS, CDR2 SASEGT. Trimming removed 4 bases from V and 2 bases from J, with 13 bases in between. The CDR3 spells CASSGGQLHTDTQYF. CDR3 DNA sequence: TGTGCCAGCAGTGGGGGGCAACTCCACACAGATACGCAGTATTTT.

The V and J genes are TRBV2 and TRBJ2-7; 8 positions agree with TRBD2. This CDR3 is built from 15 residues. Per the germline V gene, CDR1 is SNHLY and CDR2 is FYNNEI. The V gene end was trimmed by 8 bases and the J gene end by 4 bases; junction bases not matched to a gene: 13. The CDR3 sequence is CASGPGGLGGYEQYF. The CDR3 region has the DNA TGTGCCAGCGGCCCCGGGGGACTAGGGGGGTACGAGCAGTACTTC. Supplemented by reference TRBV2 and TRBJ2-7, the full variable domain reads EPEVTQTPSHQVTQMGQEVILRCVPISNHLYFYWYRQILGQKVEFLVSFYNNEISEKSEIFDDQFSVERPDGSNFTLKIRSTKLEDSAMYFCASGPGGLGGYEQYFGPGTRLTVT.

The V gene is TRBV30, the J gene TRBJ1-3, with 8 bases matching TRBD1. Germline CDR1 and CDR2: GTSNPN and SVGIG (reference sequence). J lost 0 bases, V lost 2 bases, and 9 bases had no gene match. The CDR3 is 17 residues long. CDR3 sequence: CAWSPWTGYYSGNTIYF. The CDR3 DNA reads TGTGCCTGGAGTCCCTGGACAGGGTATTACTCTGGAAACACCATATATTTT. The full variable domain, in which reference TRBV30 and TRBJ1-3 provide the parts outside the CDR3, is SQTIHQWPATLVQPVGSPLSLECTVEGTSNPNLYWYRQAAGRGLQLLFYSVGIGQISSEVPQNLSASRPQDRQFILSSKKLLLSDSGFYLCAWSPWTGYYSGNTIYFGEGSWLTVV.

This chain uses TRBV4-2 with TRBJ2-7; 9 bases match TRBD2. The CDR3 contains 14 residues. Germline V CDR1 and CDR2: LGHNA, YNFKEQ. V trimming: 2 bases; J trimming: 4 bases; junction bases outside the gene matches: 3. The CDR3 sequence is CASSQLAGNYEQYF. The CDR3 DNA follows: TGTGCCAGCAGCCAACTAGCGGGAAATTACGAGCAGTACTTC.

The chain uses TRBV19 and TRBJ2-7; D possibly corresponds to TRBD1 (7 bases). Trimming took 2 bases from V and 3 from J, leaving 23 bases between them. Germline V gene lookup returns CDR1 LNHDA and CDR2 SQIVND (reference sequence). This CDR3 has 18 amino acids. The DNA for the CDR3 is TGTGCCAGTAGTATAAGTTCCCCCATTGACAGGGAGGACTACGAGCAGTACTTC. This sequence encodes CASSISSPIDREDYEQYF.

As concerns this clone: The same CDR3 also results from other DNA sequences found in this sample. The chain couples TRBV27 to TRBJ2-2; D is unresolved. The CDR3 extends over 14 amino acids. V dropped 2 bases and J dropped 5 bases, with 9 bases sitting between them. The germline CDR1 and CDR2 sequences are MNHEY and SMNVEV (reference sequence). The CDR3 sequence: CASSLIEATGELFF. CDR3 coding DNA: TGTGCCAGCAGTTTAATCGAGGCAACCGGGGAGCTGTTTTTT.

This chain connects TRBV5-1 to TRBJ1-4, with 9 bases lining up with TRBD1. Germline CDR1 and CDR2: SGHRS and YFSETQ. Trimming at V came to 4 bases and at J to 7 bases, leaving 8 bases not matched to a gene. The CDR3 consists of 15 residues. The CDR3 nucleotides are TGCGCCAGCAGCCGGGGGACAGGGAATGGTGAAAAACTGTTTTTT. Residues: CASSRGTGNGEKLFF.

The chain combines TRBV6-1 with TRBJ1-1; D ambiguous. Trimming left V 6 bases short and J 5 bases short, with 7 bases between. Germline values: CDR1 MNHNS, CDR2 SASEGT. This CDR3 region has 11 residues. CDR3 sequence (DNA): TGTGCCAGCAGGAGCTTTACTGAAGCTTTCTTT. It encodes CASRSFTEAFF.

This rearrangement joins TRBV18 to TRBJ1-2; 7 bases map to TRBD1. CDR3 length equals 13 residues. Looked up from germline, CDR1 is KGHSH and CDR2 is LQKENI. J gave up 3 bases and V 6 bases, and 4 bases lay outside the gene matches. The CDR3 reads CASSQGQDYGYTF. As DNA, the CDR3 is TGTGCCAGCTCCCAAGGACAGGACTATGGCTACACCTTC.

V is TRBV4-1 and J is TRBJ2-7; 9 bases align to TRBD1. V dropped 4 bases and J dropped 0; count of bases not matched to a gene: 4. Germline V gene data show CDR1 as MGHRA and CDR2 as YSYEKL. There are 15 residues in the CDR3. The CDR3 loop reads CASSPGQGSSYEQYF. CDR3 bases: TGCGCCAGCAGCCCGGGACAGGGCAGCTCCTACGAGCAGTACTTC.

CDR3 nucleotides: TGTGCCAGCAAGTTACTGACAGGGGACACCGGGGAGCTGTTTTTT. Its translation: CASKLLTGDTGELFF. The chain links TRBV6-1 to TRBJ2-2, with 8 bases identical to TRBD1. The CDR3 covers 15 residues. Germline trimming cut 7 bases from V and 3 bases from J; bases unmatched to any gene: 7. CDR1 and CDR2 (germline): MNHNS, SASEGT.

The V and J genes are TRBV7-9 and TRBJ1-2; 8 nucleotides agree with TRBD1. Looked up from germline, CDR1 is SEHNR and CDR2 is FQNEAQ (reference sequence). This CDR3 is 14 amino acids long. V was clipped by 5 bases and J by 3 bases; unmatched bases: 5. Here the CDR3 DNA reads TGTGCCAGCAGCCTTACGACAGGGGACTATGGCTACACCTTC. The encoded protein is CASSLTTGDYGYTF.

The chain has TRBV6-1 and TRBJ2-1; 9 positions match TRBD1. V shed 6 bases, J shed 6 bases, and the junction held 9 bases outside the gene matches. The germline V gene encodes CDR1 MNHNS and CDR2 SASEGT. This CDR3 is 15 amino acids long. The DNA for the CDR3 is TGTGCCAGCAGGTTTGGACAGGGGTGGTCCAATGAGCAGTTCTTC. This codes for CASRFGQGWSNEQFF.

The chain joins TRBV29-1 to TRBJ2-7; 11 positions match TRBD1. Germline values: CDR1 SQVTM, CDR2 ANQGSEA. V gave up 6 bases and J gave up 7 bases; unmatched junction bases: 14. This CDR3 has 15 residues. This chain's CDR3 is CSVIQLDGTGGEQYF. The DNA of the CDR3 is TGCAGCGTGATACAATTAGACGGGACAGGGGGTGAGCAGTACTTC.

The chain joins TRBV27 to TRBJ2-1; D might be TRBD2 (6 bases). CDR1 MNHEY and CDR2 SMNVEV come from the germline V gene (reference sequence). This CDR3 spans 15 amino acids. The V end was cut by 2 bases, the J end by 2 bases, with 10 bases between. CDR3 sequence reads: CASSLASDTYNEQFF. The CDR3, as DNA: TGTGCCAGCAGTTTAGCTAGCGATACCTACAATGAGCAGTTCTTC.

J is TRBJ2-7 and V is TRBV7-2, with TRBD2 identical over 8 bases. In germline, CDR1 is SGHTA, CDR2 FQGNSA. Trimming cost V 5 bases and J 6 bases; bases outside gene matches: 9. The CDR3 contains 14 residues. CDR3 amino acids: CASSLSSGSGEQYF. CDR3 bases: TGTGCCAGCAGCCTAAGCAGCGGGAGTGGCGAGCAGTACTTC.

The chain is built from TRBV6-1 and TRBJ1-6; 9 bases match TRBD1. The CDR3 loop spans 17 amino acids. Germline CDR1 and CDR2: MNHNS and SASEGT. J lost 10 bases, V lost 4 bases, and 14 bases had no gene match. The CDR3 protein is CASSAEGGQGGLSPLHF. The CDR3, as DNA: TGTGCCAGCAGTGCGGAGGGGGGACAGGGAGGGTTATCACCCCTCCACTTT.

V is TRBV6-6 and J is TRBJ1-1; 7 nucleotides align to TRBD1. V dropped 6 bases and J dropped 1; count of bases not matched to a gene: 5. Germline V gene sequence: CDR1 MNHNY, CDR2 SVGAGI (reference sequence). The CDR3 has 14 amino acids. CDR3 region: CASRLQGTNTEAFF. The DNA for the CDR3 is TGTGCCAGCAGGCTACAGGGGACGAACACTGAAGCTTTCTTT.

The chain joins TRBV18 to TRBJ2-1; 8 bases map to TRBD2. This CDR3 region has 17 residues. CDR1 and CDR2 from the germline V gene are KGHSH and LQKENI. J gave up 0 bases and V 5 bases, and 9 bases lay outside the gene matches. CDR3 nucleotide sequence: TGTGCCAGCTCAATGATAGCGGGAAGAAGCTCCTACAATGAGCAGTTCTTC. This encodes CASSMIAGRSSYNEQFF.

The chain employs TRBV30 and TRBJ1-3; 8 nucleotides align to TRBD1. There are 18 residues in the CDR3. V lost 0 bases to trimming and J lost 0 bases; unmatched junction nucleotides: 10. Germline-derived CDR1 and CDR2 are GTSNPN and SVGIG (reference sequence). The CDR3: CAWSVLPGQANSGNTIYF. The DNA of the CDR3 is TGTGCCTGGAGTGTACTTCCGGGACAGGCTAACTCTGGAAACACCATATATTTT.

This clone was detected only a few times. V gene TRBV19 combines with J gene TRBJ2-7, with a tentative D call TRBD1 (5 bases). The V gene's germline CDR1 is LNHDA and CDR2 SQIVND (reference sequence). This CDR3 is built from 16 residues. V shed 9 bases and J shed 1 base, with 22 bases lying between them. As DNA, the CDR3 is TGTGCCAGACCATTTCAGGGCCAGGTCGCGTCCTACGAGCAGTACTTC. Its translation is CARPFQGQVASYEQYF.

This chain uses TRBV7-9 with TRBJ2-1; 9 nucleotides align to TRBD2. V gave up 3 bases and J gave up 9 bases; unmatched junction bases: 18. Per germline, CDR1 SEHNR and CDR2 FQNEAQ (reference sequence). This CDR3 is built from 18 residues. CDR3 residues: CASSFLRLREGRRGEQFF. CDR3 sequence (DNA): TGTGCCAGCAGCTTCCTCCGGTTGCGGGAGGGCCGTAGAGGTGAGCAGTTCTTC.

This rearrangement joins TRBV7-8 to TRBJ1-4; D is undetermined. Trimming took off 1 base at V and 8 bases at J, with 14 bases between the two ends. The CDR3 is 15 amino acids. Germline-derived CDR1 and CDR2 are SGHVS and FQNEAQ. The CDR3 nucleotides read TGTGCCAGCAGCTTAGAGAGGCGGGTGAGGGAAAAACTGTTTTTT. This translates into CASSLERRVREKLFF.

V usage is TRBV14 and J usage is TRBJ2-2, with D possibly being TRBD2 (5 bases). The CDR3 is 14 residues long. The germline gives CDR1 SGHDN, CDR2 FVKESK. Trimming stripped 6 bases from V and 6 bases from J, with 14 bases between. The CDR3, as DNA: TGTGCCAGCAGTTCACCGGGGTCCGCCGGGGAGCTGTTTTTT. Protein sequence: CASSSPGSAGELFF.

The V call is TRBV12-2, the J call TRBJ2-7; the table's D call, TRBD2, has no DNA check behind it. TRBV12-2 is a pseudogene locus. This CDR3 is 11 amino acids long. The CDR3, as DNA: TGTGCAAGTCGCTTCTATGTACCGCCGTACTTC. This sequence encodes CASRFYVPPYF.

CDR3 region: CATSENRPWGPGNTIYF. Here the CDR3 DNA reads TGTGCCACCAGCGAAAACCGGCCTTGGGGGCCTGGAAACACCATATATTTT. The V gene is TRBV15, the J gene TRBJ1-3; D perhaps matches TRBD1 (6 bases). The CDR3 extends over 17 amino acids. The germline gives CDR1 LNHNV, CDR2 YYDKDF (reference sequence). V was trimmed by 5 bases and J by 2 bases, leaving 19 bases between them.

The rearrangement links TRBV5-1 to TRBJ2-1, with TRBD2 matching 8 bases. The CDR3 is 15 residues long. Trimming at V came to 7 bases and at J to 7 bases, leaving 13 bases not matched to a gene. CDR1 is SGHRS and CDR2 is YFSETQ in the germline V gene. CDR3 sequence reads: CASRLAPDLGNEQFF. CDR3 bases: TGCGCCAGCCGACTAGCGCCCGACTTAGGGAATGAGCAGTTCTTC. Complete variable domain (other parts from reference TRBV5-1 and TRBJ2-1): KAGVTQTPRYLIKTRGQQVTLSCSPISGHRSVSWYQQTPGQGLQFLFEYFSETQRNKGNFPGRFSGRQFSNSRSEMNVSTLELGDSALYLCASRLAPDLGNEQFFGPGTRLTVL.

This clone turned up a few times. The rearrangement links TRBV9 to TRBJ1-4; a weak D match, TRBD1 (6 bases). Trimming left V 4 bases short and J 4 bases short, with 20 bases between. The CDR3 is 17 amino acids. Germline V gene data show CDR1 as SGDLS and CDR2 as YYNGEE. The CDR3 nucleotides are TGTGCCAGCAGCCCTCAGGGGTACCTGCAAAGTAATGAAAAACTGTTTTTT. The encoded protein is CASSPQGYLQSNEKLFF.